Detailed here is one T cell receptor beta chain. Its antigen is not identified. This CDR3 region has 10 residues. Germline-derived CDR1 and CDR2 are DFQATT and SNEGSKA (reference sequence). V was cut by 6 bases and J by 7 bases, with 7 bases left in between. Sequenced by immunoSEQ multiplex PCR; TCRdb stores in-frame clones only, minus some. Of more than 70,000 clones detected, roughly 78% appear once; the ten largest clones hold more than 4.5%. The data are from a study of OX40 agonist ivuxolimab in advanced cancers. Autoimmune disease history or systemic immunosuppression barred patients. Study conclusions and caveats: Expanded clones were, on average, more numerous in CD8+ T cells than in CD4+.

The source material was CD4+ or CD8+ T cells sorted from blood, sampled in a trial of the OX40 agonist ivuxolimab. The J gene is TRBJ2-1, the V gene TRBV20-1; D is unclear. The source is an adult with an advanced solid tumor such as melanoma, head and neck, liver or kidney cancer. CDR3 bases: TGCAGTGCGGAAAGAAATGAGCAGTTCTTC. Protein: CSAERNEQFF.